This entry lists 7 T cell receptor beta chains sequenced from one sample in a study of T cells in Graves' hyperthyroidism and ophthalmopathy (dated by TCRdb to between 2019 and 2020). Libraries were built with multiplex PCR. The sequencer was an Illumina HiSeq 2000. The TCR beta CDR3 regions were amplified from the RNA transcripts. For the first round of RT-PCR on the TCR CDR3, the HTBI primer set was used together with the Qiagen OneStep RT-PCR kit. TCRdb reworked the public reads: Q25 trimming with fastp, MiXCR clone assembly, productive beta chains retained. All rows with the same CDR3 protein become a single entry with the most common DNA and genes. The sample has about 720,000 distinct CDR3 sequences on record, 15% to 20% of them singletons. The biggest ten clones account for roughly 8% of the sample. Sequencing used blood. The receptors come from a man aged 18-30 years with Graves' hyperthyroidism.

This clonotype was observed a few times. The V call is TRBV30, the J call TRBJ1-2; tentatively, D is TRBD1 (6 bases). The V and J ends lost 1 base and 2 bases respectively, with 11 bases between them. The CDR3 consists of 14 residues. Germline V gene data show CDR1 as GTSNPN and CDR2 as SVGIG (reference sequence). CDR3 sequence: CAWSDRVKNYGYTF. CDR3 sequence (DNA): TGTGCCTGGAGTGACAGGGTGAAGAACTATGGCTACACCTTC.

V is TRBV27 and J is TRBJ2-7; weak D call: TRBD2 (5 bases). The V gene lost 3 bases and the J gene lost 6 bases, with 15 bases spanning the gap. The CDR3 loop spans 14 amino acids. Germline-derived CDR1 and CDR2 are MNHEY and SMNVEV (reference sequence). CDR3 bases: TGTGCCAGCAGTTTCGGGCAGGAGGCGGCCGAGCAGTACTTC. Residues: CASSFGQEAAEQYF.

This clonotype has a count of ten or more. The CDR3 is CASSQQDEKLFF. As DNA, the CDR3 is TGTGCCAGCAGCCAACAGGATGAAAAACTGTTTTTT. This chain connects TRBV7-9 to TRBJ1-4; D possibly corresponds to TRBD1 (5 bases). The CDR3 runs 12 residues. V lost 5 bases and J lost 6, with 7 bases in between. Germline V gives CDR1 SEHNR, CDR2 FQNEAQ (reference sequence). The full variable domain, rest sourced from reference TRBV7-9 and TRBJ1-4, is DTGVSQNPRHKITKRGQNVTFRCDPISEHNRLYWYRQTLGQGPEFLTYFQNEAQLEKSRLLSDRFSAERPKGSFSTLEIQRTEQGDSAMYLCASSQQDEKLFFGSGTQLSVL.

V usage is TRBV20-1 and J usage is TRBJ2-7; maybe TRBD2 (6 bases). There are 15 residues in the CDR3. Trimming removed 5 bases from V and 0 bases from J, with 17 bases in between. Germline V gene data show CDR1 as DFQATT and CDR2 as SNEGSKA (reference sequence). The CDR3 DNA reads as TGCAGTGCTCCCACTGTGGGGAGGAGCTCCTACGAGCAGTACTTC. Its protein product is CSAPTVGRSSYEQYF.

V usage is TRBV29-1 and J usage is TRBJ2-7; D might be TRBD2 (6 bases). Trimming pared 5 bases from V and 2 bases from J, leaving 16 bases between. Germline V lookup: CDR1 SQVTM, CDR2 ANQGSEA. The CDR3 extends over 14 amino acids. The chain's CDR3 is CSVRRSSGPYEQYF. CDR3 nucleotide sequence: TGCAGCGTTCGACGGAGTAGCGGCCCCTACGAGCAGTACTTC.

The rearrangement links TRBV15 to TRBJ2-5; D is unresolved. The CDR3 is 15 residues long. The V gene lost 1 base and the J gene lost 7 bases, with 16 bases spanning the gap. Per germline, CDR1 LNHNV and CDR2 YYDKDF (reference sequence). This chain's CDR3 is CATSRGGSLWGTQYF. CDR3 DNA: TGTGCCACCAGCAGAGGTGGTAGCCTATGGGGGACCCAGTACTTC.

The chain links TRBV20-1 to TRBJ2-4; perhaps TRBD1 as D (5 bases). This CDR3 contains 17 residues. Germline V CDR1 and CDR2: DFQATT, SNEGSKA (reference sequence). The V end was cut by 4 bases, the J end by 7 bases, with 26 bases between. CDR3 bases: TGCAGTGCTACTACCTCTCTTTCCCAGGGTGATGCGAACATTCAGTACTTC. Encoded protein: CSATTSLSQGDANIQYF.